These 7 T cell receptor beta chains share one sample of origin, sequenced in a study of shared clonotypes between healthy human individuals. TCRdb keeps only in-frame clones here, not all; method: immunoSEQ multiplex PCR. The sample includes 950,000 to 1,100,000 clones, 70% to 80% of them seen just once. Sequencing was done on a sample of memory CD4+ T cells sorted from blood. Subset denoted: CD45RA-negative fraction. These receptors were taken from a man between 18 and 29 years old in good health.

The V gene is TRBV25-1, the J gene TRBJ2-1; D may correspond to TRBD1 or TRBD2 (5 bases each). This CDR3 has 16 amino acids. The V end lost 1 base, the J end lost 4 bases, and 14 bases lay between the germline ends. The germline V gene has CDR1 MGHDK and CDR2 SYGVNS. The CDR3 DNA follows: TGTGCCAGCAGTGAATCGGAGGCTAGGGGTTACAATGAGCAGTTCTTC. Residues: CASSESEARGYNEQFF.

The rearrangement joins TRBV5-6 to TRBJ1-2, with a possible D match to TRBD1 (5 bases). The CDR3 sequence is 14 residues long. The germline V and J ends were trimmed by 3 bases and 4 bases, with 13 bases remaining between them. CDR1 is SGHDT, CDR2 YYEEEE, per germline. The CDR3 DNA is TGTGCCAGCAGCTCCTCGGGGGAACCCTATGGCTACACCTTC. Its translation is CASSSSGEPYGYTF. Drawing the rest from reference TRBV5-6 and TRBJ1-2, the complete variable domain is DAGVTQSPTHLIKTRGQQVTLRCSPKSGHDTVSWYQQALGQGPQFIFQYYEEEERQRGNFPDRFSGHQFPNYSSELNVNALLLGDSALYLCASSSSGEPYGYTFGSGTRLTVV.

As DNA, the CDR3 is TGTGCCAGCTCACTCAAAGACGGTGGCCTCCACGAGCAGTACTTC. It specifies CASSLKDGGLHEQYF. The V call is TRBV18, the J call TRBJ2-7; D remains unclear. The CDR3 runs 15 residues. Germline CDR1 is KGHSH and CDR2 is LQKENI. The germline V and J ends were trimmed by 4 bases and 5 bases, with 18 bases remaining between them.

The CDR3 nucleotides are TGTGCCAGCACGTCCTTACAGATGCAAGAGACCCAGTACTTC. Amino acid sequence: CASTSLQMQETQYF. The rearrangement uses TRBV18 and TRBJ2-5; D gene unclear. The CDR3 sequence is 14 residues long. Germline V gives CDR1 KGHSH, CDR2 LQKENI. Deletions cut 8 bases from V and 2 bases from J, with 15 bases between.

CDR3 coding DNA: TGCGCCAGCAGCCAAGATCTAGGCCCGAGCGTTTCACCCCTCCACTTT. Protein product: CASSQDLGPSVSPLHF. This chain joins TRBV4-1 and TRBJ1-6, with D hard to call. CDR3 length: 16 residues. V was cut by 0 bases and J by 9 bases, with 15 bases left in between. Germline V CDR1 and CDR2: MGHRA, YSYEKL.

The table lists this clone with a few counts. CDR3 amino acids: CASSETQRGGYYEQYF. DNA for the CDR3: TGTGCCAGCAGCGAGACGCAGCGGGGGGGCTACTACGAGCAGTACTTC. The rearrangement links TRBV21-1 to TRBJ2-7; the table gives TRBD2 as D, unverified against the DNA. TRBV21-1 is an annotated pseudogene. The length of the CDR3 is 16 residues.

The J gene is TRBJ2-1, the V gene TRBV30, with 8 bases matching TRBD2. V lost 0 bases and J lost 0; bases outside the gene matches: 10. The CDR3 is 18 residues long. CDR1 GTSNPN and CDR2 SVGIG come from the germline V gene (reference sequence). CDR3 DNA sequence: TGTGCCTGGAGTGTAGGGGCTAGCGGGCTAAGCTCCTACAATGAGCAGTTCTTC. It specifies CAWSVGASGLSSYNEQFF.